This T cell receptor (beta chain) was identified during a study of blood T cell repertoires in COVID-19. Study-wide context: COVID-19 samples, acute and convalescent, were from the United States, Italy and Spain.

Using immunoSEQ multiplex PCR, the repertoire was profiled, and TCRdb retains in-frame clones only, with some absent. The sample holds fewer than 95,000 clones, about nine tenths seen once. The CDR3 totals 14 residues. The trim removed 5 bases at V and 4 bases at J, leaving 5 bases unmatched. The germline V gene encodes CDR1 SEHNR and CDR2 FQNEAQ (reference sequence). V usage is TRBV7-9 and J usage is TRBJ1-2, with 9 bases aligning to TRBD1. The sample was peripheral blood. The receptor comes from a male donor with acute or convalescent COVID-19. The CDR3 loop reads CASSRTGGGYGYTF. The CDR3 coding sequence is TGTGCCAGCAGCCGTACAGGGGGCGGCTATGGCTACACCTTC.